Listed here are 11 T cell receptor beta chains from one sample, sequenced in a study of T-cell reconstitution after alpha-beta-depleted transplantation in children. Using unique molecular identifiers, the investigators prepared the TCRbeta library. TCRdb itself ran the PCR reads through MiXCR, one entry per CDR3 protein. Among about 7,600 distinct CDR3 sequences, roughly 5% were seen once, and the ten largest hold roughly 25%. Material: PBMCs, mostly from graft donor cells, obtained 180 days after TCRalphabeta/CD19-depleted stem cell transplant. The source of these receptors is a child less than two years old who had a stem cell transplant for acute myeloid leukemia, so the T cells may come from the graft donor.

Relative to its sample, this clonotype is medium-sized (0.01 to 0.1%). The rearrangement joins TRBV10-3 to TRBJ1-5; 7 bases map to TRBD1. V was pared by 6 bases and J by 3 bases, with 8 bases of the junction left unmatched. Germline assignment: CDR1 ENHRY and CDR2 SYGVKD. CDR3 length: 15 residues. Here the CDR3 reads CAISLTGDANQPQHF. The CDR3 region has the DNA TGTGCCATCAGCCTCACAGGGGATGCCAATCAGCCCCAGCATTTT.

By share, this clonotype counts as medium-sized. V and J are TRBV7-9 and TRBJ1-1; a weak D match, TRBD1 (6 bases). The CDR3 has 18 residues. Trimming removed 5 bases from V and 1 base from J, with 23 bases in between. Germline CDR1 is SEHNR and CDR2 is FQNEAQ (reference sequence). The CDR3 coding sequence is TGTGCCAGCAGCCCGAGGAGTTCAGGGGATCCTTGGAACACTGAAGCTTTCTTT. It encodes CASSPRSSGDPWNTEAFF.

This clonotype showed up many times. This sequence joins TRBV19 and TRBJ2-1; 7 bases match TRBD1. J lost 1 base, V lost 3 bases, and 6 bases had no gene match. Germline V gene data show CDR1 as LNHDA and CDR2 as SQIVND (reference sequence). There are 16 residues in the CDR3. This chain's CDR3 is CASSMPGQPSYNEQFF. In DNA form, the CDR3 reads TGTGCCAGTAGTATGCCGGGACAGCCTTCCTACAATGAGCAGTTCTTC.

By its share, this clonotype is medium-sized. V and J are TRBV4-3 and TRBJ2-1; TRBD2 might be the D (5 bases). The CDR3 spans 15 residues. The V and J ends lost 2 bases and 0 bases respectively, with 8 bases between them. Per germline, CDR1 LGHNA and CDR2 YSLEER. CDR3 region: CASSQSAGSYNEQFF. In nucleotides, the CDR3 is TGCGCCAGCAGCCAATCGGCGGGCTCCTACAATGAGCAGTTCTTC.

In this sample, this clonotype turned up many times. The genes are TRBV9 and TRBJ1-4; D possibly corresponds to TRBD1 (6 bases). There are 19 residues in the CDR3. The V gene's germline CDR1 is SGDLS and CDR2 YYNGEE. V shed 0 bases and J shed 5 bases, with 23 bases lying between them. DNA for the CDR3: TGTGCCAGCAGCGTAGCACAGGGCGGAACTTCAATCATAAATGAAAAACTGTTTTTT. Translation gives CASSVAQGGTSIINEKLFF.

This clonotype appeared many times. The CDR3 sequence: CASSLGPNTEAFF. The DNA for the CDR3 is TGTGCCAGCAGCCTAGGACCCAACACTGAAGCTTTCTTT. V is TRBV28 and J is TRBJ1-1; D gene uncertain. The germline V gene has CDR1 MDHEN and CDR2 SYDVKM. The CDR3 runs to 13 residues. Trimming left V 6 bases short and J 2 bases short, with 10 bases between.

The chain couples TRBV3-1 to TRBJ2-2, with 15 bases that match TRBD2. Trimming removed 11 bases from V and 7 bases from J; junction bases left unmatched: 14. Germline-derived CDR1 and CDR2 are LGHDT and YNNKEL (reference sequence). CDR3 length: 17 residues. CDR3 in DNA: TGTGCCTTCAGCACCGGGACTAGCGGGAGGTTGGGCGGGGAGCTGTTTTTT. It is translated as CAFSTGTSGRLGGELFF.

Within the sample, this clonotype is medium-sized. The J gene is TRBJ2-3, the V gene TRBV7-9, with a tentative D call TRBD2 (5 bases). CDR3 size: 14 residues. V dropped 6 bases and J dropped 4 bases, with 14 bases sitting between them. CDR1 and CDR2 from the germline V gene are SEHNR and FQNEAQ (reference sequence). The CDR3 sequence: CASRRRLAPDTQYF. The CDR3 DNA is TGTGCCAGCAGACGGAGGCTTGCCCCAGATACGCAGTATTTT.

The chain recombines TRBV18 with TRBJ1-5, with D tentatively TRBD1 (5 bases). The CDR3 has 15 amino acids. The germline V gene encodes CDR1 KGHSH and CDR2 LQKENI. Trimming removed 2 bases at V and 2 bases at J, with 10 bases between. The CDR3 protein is CASSPGQRGNQPQHF. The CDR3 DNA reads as TGTGCCAGCTCACCAGGACAACGCGGCAATCAGCCCCAGCATTTT. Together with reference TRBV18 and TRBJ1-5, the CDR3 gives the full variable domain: NAGVMQNPRHLVRRRGQEARLRCSPMKGHSHVYWYRQLPEEGLKFMVYLQKENIIDESGMPKERFSAEFPKEGPSILRIQQVVRGDSAAYFCASSPGQRGNQPQHFGDGTRLSIL.

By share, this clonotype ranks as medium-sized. The CDR3 spells CSARAVNYEQYF. In DNA, the CDR3 is TGCAGTGCTAGAGCAGTGAATTACGAGCAGTACTTC. This sequence joins TRBV20-1 and TRBJ2-7; D uncertain. From germline, CDR1 is DFQATT and CDR2 SNEGSKA (reference sequence). The CDR3 is 12 amino acids. V shed 1 base and J shed 4 bases, with 8 bases lying between them.

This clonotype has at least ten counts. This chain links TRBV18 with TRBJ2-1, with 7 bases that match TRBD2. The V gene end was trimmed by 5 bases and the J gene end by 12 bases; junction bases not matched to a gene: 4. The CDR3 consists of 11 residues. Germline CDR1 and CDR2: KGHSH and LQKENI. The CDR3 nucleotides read TGTGCCAGCTCAACCCGGGGGGTGCAGTTCTTC. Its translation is CASSTRGVQFF.